Listed here are 8 T cell receptor beta chains from one sample, sequenced in a study of blood T cell repertoires in COVID-19 (dated by TCRdb to the early 2020s). Receptor libraries were prepared by the immunoSEQ multiplex PCR assay. TCRdb took over this immuneACCESS table, retaining in-frame rearrangements with V and J assigned. Such tables are incomplete; in checked studies, under half of the missing clones stem from an unresolved V gene, and the remainder is unexplained. The sample profile shows some 250,000 clones; about four fifths of them were found once. The ten largest clones capture 5% to 6% of the sample. The source material was peripheral blood. These receptors were taken from a man aged 80 or over with acute or convalescent COVID-19.

V is TRBV5-1 and J is TRBJ2-3; TRBD1 might be the D (6 bases). The CDR3 runs to 15 residues. V was trimmed by 5 bases and J by 0 bases, leaving 13 bases between them. Germline loops: CDR1 SGHRS, CDR2 YFSETQ. CDR3 sequence (DNA): TGCGCCAGCAGAGGCCGAGGACAGAGCACAGATACGCAGTATTTT. It translates to CASRGRGQSTDTQYF.

The rearrangement uses TRBV5-5 and TRBJ1-2, with unresolved D. V lost 0 bases and J 4 bases, leaving 13 bases between the germline ends. This CDR3 is 15 amino acids long. CDR1 is SGHKS, CDR2 YYEKEE, per germline (reference sequence). CDR3 nucleotides: TGTGCCAGCAGCTTGGATCCCGCGGGCCCCTATGGCTACACCTTC. Amino acids: CASSLDPAGPYGYTF.

In its sample, this clone was seen once. V is TRBV18 and J is TRBJ2-7; 11 positions match TRBD2. Looked up from germline, CDR1 is KGHSH and CDR2 is LQKENI. The CDR3 loop spans 17 amino acids. V lost 2 bases and J lost 2; bases outside the gene matches: 8. CDR3 in amino acids: CASSPRGLAEVAYEQYF. The CDR3 region has the DNA TGTGCCAGCTCACCAAGGGGACTAGCGGAAGTAGCCTACGAGCAGTACTTC.

The rearrangement uses TRBV18 and TRBJ1-1; 10 nucleotides line up with TRBD1. The V gene's germline CDR1 is KGHSH and CDR2 LQKENI. The CDR3 length is 17 residues. Germline trimming cut 3 bases from V and 0 bases from J; bases unmatched to any gene: 7. CDR3 bases: TGTGCCAGCTCACCGTCCGACAGGGGGCTCGTGAACACTGAAGCTTTCTTT. It specifies CASSPSDRGLVNTEAFF.

This chain uses TRBV7-2 with TRBJ1-1, with D unclear. Trimming stripped 1 base from V and 2 bases from J, with 8 bases between. The CDR3 contains 14 residues. Germline V lookup: CDR1 SGHTA, CDR2 FQGNSA. The CDR3 loop is CASSLGPFNTEAFF. CDR3 DNA sequence: TGTGCCAGCAGCTTAGGTCCCTTTAACACTGAAGCTTTCTTT.

V is TRBV5-1 and J is TRBJ1-5; TRBD1 might be the D (5 bases). CDR1 and CDR2 from the germline V gene are SGHRS and YFSETQ. The ends were cut back, 2 bases at V and 6 bases at J, with 9 bases in the middle. The CDR3 loop spans 13 amino acids. The CDR3 reads CASSLSTGQPQHF. DNA of the CDR3: TGCGCCAGCAGCTTAAGTACAGGTCAGCCCCAGCATTTT.

This chain connects TRBV18 to TRBJ2-5; D ambiguous. V lost 3 bases, J lost 1 base, and 15 bases lay in between. The germline gives CDR1 KGHSH, CDR2 LQKENI. The CDR3 spans 16 residues. CDR3 amino acids: CASSPYLEDTQETQYF. The CDR3 DNA is TGTGCCAGCTCACCGTACTTAGAAGATACCCAAGAGACCCAGTACTTC.

This clone was picked up one time. The rearrangement joins TRBV2 to TRBJ2-3; 8 nucleotides line up with TRBD1. Trimming cost V 8 bases and J 0 bases; bases outside gene matches: 4. The CDR3 spans 14 residues. Germline CDR1 is SNHLY and CDR2 is FYNNEI. The CDR3 reads CASRRTGSTDTQYF. CDR3 bases: TGTGCCAGCCGCAGGACAGGGAGCACAGATACGCAGTATTTT.